This TCR beta chain appears in the sequencing data of a study of T cell changes during pregnancy in multiple sclerosis. Assay used: immunoSEQ multiplex PCR; TCRdb lists only in-frame clones, some missing. The table records tens of thousands of clones, about nine tenths of them present only once. Germline loops: CDR1 MRHNA, CDR2 SNTAGT. This CDR3 contains 15 residues. V was cut by 4 bases and J by 3 bases, with 13 bases left in between. The genes are TRBV6-4 and TRBJ2-1, with a weak D call TRBD1 (6 bases). Here the sequenced sample was CD4+ T cells from peripheral blood mononuclear cells, taken in the first trimester of pregnancy. This receptor was identified in a female donor with multiple sclerosis, enrolled in a pregnancy study. DNA for the CDR3: TGTGCCAGCAGTGCTTCGCAGGGGTACTACAATGAGCAGTTCTTC. The encoded protein is CASSASQGYYNEQFF.